The 2 T cell receptor beta chains in this list originate from one sample, sequenced in a study of cytomegalovirus exposure and HLA in healthy donors. The primer mix had 60 Vbeta and 13 Jbeta primers. Using immunoSEQ multiplex PCR, the repertoire was profiled, and TCRdb retains in-frame clones only, with some absent. This table has roughly 83,000 clones, about four fifths appearing once. The sequenced sample was PBMCs. The receptors shown here come from a man aged 55 to 70 in good health and CMV-seronegative.

The chain uses TRBV4-2 and TRBJ2-7; unclear D gene. V was trimmed by 5 bases and J by 3 bases, leaving 5 bases between them. Germline lookup yields CDR1 LGHNA and CDR2 YNFKEQ. This CDR3 has 11 residues. The chain's CDR3 is CASSNFYEQYF. In DNA, the CDR3 is TGTGCCAGCAGCAACTTCTACGAGCAGTACTTC.

This clone came up once. This sequence joins TRBV7-9 and TRBJ2-1; perhaps TRBD1 as D (7 bases). In germline, CDR1 is SEHNR, CDR2 FQNEAQ (reference sequence). Trimming stripped 4 bases from V and 10 bases from J, with 20 bases between. This CDR3 has 15 residues. Here the CDR3 DNA reads TGTGCCAGCAGCTCGTCCTCAGGGGGGCTCGGCGAGCAGTTCTTC. Amino acids: CASSSSSGGLGEQFF. Filled out from reference TRBV7-9 and TRBJ2-1, the complete variable domain reads DTGVSQNPRHKITKRGQNVTFRCDPISEHNRLYWYRQTLGQGPEFLTYFQNEAQLEKSRLLSDRFSAERPKGSFSTLEIQRTEQGDSAMYLCASSSSSGGLGEQFFGPGTRLTVL.